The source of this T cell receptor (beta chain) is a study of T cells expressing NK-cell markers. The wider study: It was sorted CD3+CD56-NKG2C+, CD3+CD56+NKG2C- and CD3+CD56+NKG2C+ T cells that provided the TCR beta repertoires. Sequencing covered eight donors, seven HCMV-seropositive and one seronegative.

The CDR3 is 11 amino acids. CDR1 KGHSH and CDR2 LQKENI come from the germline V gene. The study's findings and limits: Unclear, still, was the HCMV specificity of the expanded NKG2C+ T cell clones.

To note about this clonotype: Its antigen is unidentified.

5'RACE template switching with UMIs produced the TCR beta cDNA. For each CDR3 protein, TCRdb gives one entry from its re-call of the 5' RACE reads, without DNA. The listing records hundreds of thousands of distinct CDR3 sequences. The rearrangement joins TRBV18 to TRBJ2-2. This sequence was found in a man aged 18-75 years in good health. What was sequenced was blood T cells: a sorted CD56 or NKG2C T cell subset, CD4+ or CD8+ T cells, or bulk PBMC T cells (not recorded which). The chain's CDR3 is CASSPAGELFF.